This T cell receptor (beta chain) was recorded in a study of blood T cell repertoires in COVID-19. Study context: Samples came from the United States, Italy and Spain, spanning acute and convalescent COVID-19.

Original methodology: Reference gene primer amplification yielded estimated nucleated cell counts. This table comes from immunoSEQ multiplex PCR, and its TCRdb copy is limited to in-frame clones, with some not included. The V and J calls and clone size are taken from that table; D and trimming were inferred from the DNA. The data show over 300,000 clones, with around four fifths seen just once and about 1.2% held by the top ten. The germline gives CDR1 KGHSH, CDR2 LQKENI. V was clipped by 3 bases and J by 0 bases; unmatched bases: 8. The CDR3 is 17 amino acids. The chain uses TRBV18 and TRBJ2-3, with 8 bases that match TRBD2. The material sequenced was peripheral blood. The source of this sequence is a woman between 50 and 59 years old with acute or convalescent COVID-19. CDR3 DNA sequence: TGTGCCAGCTCACCGGACCCTAGCGGGCCCAGCACAGATACGCAGTATTTT. Encoded protein: CASSPDPSGPSTDTQYF.